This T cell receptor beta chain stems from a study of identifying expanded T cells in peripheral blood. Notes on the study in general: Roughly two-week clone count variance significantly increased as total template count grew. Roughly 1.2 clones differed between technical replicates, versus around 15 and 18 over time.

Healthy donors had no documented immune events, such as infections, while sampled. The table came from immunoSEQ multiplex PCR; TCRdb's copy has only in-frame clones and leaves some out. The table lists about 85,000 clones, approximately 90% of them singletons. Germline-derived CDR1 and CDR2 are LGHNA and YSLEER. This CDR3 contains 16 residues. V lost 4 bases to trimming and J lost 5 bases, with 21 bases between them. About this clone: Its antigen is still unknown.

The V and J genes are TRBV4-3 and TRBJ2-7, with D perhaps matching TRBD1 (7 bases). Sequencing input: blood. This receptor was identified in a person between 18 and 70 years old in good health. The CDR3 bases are TGCGCCAGCAGCCGCTCCGCGACAGGGAGGAGGAACGAGCAGTACTTC. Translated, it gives CASSRSATGRRNEQYF.